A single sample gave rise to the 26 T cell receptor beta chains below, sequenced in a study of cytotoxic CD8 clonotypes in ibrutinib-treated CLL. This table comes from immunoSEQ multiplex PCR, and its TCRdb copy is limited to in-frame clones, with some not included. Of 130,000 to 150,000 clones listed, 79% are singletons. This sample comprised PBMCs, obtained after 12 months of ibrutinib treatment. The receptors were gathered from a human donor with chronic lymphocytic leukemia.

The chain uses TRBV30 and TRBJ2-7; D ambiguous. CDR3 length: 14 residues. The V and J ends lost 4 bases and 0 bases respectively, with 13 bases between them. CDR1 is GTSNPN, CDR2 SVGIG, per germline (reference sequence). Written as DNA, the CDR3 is TGTGCCTGGATTCGACACCATAACTCCTACGAGCAGTACTTC. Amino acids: CAWIRHHNSYEQYF.

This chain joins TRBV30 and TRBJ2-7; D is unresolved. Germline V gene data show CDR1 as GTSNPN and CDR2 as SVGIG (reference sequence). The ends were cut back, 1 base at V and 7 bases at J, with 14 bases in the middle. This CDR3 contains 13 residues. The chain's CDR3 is CAWSEVRLFEQYF. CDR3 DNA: TGTGCCTGGAGTGAGGTGAGGTTATTTGAGCAGTACTTC.

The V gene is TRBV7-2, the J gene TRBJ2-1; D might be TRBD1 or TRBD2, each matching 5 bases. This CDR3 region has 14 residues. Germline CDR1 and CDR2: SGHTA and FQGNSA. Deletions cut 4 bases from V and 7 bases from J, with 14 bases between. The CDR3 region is CASSSLLWGNEQFF. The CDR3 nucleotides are TGTGCCAGCAGCTCCCTCCTGTGGGGGAATGAGCAGTTCTTC.

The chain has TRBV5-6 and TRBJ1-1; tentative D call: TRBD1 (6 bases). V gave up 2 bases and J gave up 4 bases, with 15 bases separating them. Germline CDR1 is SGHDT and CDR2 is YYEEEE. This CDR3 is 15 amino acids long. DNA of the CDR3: TGTGCCAGCAGCTTTGGCACAGGGCGAGGCACTGAAGCTTTCTTT. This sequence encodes CASSFGTGRGTEAFF.

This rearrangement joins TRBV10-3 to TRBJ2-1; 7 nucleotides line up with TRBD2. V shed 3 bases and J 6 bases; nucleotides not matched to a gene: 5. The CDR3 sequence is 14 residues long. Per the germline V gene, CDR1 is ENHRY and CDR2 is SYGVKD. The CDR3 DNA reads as TGTGCCATCAGTGACGGGGGAGGGATCAATGAGCAGTTCTTC. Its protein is CAISDGGGINEQFF.

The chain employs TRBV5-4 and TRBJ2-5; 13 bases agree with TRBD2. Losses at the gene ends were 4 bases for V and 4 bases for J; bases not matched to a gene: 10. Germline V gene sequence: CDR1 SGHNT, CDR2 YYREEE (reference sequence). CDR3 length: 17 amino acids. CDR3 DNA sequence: TGTGCCAGCAGCAAAGGACTAGCGGGAGAATCGGGAGAGACCCAGTACTTC. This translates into CASSKGLAGESGETQYF.

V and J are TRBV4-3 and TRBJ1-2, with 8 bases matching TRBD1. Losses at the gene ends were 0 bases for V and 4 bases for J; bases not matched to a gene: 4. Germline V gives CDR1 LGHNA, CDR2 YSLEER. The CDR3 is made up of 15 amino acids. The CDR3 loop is CASSQDRTGTYGYTF. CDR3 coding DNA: TGCGCCAGCAGCCAAGACCGGACAGGGACCTATGGCTACACCTTC.

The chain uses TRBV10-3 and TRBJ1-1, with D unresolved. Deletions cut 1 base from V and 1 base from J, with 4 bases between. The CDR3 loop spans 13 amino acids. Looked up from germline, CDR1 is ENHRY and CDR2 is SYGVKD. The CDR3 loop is CAISELGNTEAFF. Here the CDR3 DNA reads TGTGCCATCAGTGAGTTGGGGAACACTGAAGCTTTCTTT.

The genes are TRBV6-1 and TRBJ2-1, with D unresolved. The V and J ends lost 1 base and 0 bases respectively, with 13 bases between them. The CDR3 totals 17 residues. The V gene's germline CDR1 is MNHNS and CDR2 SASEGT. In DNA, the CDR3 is TGTGCCAGCAGTGAAGTGTCACCGTTCTCCTCCTACAATGAGCAGTTCTTC. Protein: CASSEVSPFSSYNEQFF.

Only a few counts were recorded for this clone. The CDR3 nucleotides are TGTGCCAGTAGTATACAGGGACCCTCCTACGAGCAGTACTTC. Its translation is CASSIQGPSYEQYF. The V call is TRBV19, the J call TRBJ2-7; either TRBD1 or TRBD2 may supply D (5 bases each). V gave up 2 bases and J gave up 0 bases, with 8 bases separating them. The CDR3 runs 14 residues. Per germline, CDR1 LNHDA and CDR2 SQIVND (reference sequence).

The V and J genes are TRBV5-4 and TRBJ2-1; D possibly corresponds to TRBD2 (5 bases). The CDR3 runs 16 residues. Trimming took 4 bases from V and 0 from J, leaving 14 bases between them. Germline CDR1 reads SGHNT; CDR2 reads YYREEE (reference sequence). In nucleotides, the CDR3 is TGTGCCAGCAGCGATCGCGGAGGTAGCTCCTACAATGAGCAGTTCTTC. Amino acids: CASSDRGGSSYNEQFF.

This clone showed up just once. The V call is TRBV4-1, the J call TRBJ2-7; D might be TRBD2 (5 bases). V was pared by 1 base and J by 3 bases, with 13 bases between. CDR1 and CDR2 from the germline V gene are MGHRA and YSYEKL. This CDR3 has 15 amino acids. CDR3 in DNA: TGCGCCAGCAGCCAAGGATTGGAGACTATCTACGAGCAGTACTTC. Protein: CASSQGLETIYEQYF.

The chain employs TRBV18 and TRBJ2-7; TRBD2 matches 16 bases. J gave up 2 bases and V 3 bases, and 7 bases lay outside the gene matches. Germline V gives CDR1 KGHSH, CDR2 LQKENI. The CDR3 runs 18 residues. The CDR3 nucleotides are TGTGCCAGCTCACCGCCGGGACTAGCGGGAGGGTGGGCCTACGAGCAGTACTTC. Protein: CASSPPGLAGGWAYEQYF.

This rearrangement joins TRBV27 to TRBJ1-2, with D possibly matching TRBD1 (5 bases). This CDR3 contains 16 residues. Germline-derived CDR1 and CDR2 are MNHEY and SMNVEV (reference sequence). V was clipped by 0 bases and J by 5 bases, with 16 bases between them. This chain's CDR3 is CASSLSSPQVPYGYTF. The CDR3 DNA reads TGTGCCAGCAGTTTATCCAGCCCACAGGTGCCGTATGGCTACACCTTC.

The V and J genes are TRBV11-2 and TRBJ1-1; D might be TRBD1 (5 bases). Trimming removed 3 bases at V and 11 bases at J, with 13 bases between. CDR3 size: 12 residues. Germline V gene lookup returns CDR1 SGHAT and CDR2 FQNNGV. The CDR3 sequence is CASSFHEGTAFF. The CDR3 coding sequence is TGTGCCAGCAGCTTCCATGAGGGGACTGCTTTCTTT.

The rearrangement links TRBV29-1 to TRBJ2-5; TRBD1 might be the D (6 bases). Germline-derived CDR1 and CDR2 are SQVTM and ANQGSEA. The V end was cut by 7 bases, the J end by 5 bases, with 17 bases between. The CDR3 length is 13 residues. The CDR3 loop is CSATSGGSETQYF. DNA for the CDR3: TGCAGCGCTACGAGTGGGGGCAGCGAGACCCAGTACTTC.

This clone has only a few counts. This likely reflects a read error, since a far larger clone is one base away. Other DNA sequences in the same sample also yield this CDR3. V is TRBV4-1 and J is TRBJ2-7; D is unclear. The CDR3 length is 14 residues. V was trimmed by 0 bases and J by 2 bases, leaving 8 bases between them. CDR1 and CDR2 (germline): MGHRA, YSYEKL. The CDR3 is CASSQEYGPYEQYF. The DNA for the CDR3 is TGCGCCAGCAGCCAAGAGTACGGTCCCTACGAGCAGTACTTC.

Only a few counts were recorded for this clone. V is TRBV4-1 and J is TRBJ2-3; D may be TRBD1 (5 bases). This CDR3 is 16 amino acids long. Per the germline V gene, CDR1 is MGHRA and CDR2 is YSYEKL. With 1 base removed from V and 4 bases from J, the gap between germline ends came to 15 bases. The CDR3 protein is CASSQGLGVWADTQYF. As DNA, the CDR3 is TGCGCCAGCAGCCAAGGCTTAGGGGTTTGGGCAGATACGCAGTATTTT.

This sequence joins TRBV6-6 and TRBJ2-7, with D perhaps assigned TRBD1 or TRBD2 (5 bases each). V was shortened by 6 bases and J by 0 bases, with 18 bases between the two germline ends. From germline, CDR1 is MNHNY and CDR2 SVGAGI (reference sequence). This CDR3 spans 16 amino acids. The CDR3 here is CASSRHTTGLSYEQYF. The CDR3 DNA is TGTGCCAGCAGCCGACATACCACGGGGCTCTCCTACGAGCAGTACTTC.

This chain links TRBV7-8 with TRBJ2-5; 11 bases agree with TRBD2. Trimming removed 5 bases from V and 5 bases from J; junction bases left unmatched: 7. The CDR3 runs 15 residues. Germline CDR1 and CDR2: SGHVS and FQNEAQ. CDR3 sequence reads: CASSTTSGSLETQYF. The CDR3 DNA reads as TGTGCCAGCAGCACAACTAGCGGGAGTTTGGAGACCCAGTACTTC. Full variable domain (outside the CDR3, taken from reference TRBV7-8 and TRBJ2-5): GAGVSQSPRYKVAKRGQDVALRCDPISGHVSLFWYQQALGQGPEFLTYFQNEAQLDKSGLPSDRFFAERPEGSVSTLKIQRTQQEDSAVYLCASSTTSGSLETQYFGPGTRLLVL.

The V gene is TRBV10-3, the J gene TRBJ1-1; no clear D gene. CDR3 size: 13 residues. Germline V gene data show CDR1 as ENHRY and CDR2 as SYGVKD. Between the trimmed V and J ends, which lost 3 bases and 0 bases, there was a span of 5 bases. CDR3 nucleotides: TGTGCCATCAGTGAACAGCTGAACACTGAAGCTTTCTTT. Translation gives CAISEQLNTEAFF.

CDR3 residues: CASSLRTHNEQFF. CDR3 bases: TGTGCCAGCAGCTTAAGAACACACAATGAGCAGTTCTTC. J is TRBJ2-1 and V is TRBV7-6, with no clear D. V was cut by 2 bases and J by 5 bases, with 7 bases left in between. The CDR3 spans 13 residues. The germline gives CDR1 SGHVS, CDR2 FNYEAQ.

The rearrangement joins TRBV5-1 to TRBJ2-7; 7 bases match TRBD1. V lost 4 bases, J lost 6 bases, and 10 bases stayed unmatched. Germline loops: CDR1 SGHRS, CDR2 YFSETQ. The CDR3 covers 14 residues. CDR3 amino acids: CASSMGQRTGEQYF. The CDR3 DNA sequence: TGCGCCAGCAGCATGGGACAGCGAACCGGCGAGCAGTACTTC.

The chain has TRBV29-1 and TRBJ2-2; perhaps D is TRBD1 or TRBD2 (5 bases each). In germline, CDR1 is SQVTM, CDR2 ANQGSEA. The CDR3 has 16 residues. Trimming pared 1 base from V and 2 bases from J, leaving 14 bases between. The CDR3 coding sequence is TGCAGCGTTGAAGCAAGAGGGACCAACAACACCGGGGAGCTGTTTTTT. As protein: CSVEARGTNNTGELFF.

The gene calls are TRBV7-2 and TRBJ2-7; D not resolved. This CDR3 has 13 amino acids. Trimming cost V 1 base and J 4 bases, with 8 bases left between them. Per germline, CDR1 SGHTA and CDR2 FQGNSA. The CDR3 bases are TGTGCCAGCAGCTTAGGGGTCGATTACGAGCAGTACTTC. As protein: CASSLGVDYEQYF.

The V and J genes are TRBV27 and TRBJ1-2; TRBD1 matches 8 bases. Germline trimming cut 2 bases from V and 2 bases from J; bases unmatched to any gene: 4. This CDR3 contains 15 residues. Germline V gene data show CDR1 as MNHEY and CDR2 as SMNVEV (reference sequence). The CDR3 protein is CASSLVWTGNYGYTF. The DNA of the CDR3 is TGTGCCAGCAGTTTAGTGTGGACAGGGAACTATGGCTACACCTTC.